This T cell receptor (beta chain) derives from a study of cytomegalovirus exposure and HLA in healthy donors. For the study at large: A preliminary data release comprised roughly 80 million unique TCRs obtained from HLA-typed donors. Most donors, 70% to 85% of a few hundred genotyped, fell in the Caucasian-associated ancestry cluster. Study outcomes and limitations: TCR beta V- and J-gene trimming, according to a later analysis, was linked to a missense DCLRE1C variant.

Primers: 60 Vbeta forward and 13 Jbeta reverse. Repertoires were generated with immunoSEQ multiplex PCR, while TCRdb's copy carries only in-frame clones and drops some. The profile covers fewer than 200,000 clones, with 70% to 90% appearing a single time and around 2.1% taken by the ten largest. Germline CDR1 reads MNHEY; CDR2 reads SMNVEV (reference sequence). The V gene end was trimmed by 5 bases and the J gene end by 1 base; junction bases not matched to a gene: 11. The CDR3 runs 16 residues. As concerns this clone: What it binds is unknown.

This receptor was obtained from a man younger than 35 in good health and CMV-seropositive. The rearrangement links TRBV27 to TRBJ2-7, with TRBD1 identical over 7 bases. The sample consisted of PBMCs. CDR3 coding DNA: TGTGCCAGCAGTCCAACATCCCGGGACAGTTCCTACGAGCAGTACTTC. Translated: CASSPTSRDSSYEQYF.